This TCR beta chain was captured in a study of T cells in narcolepsy. Whole-study context: Patients with NT1 or NT2 and healthy control donors were enrolled. Regarding the study as a whole: Comparing one patient's CSF and blood CD4+ clonotypes highlighted HCRT- and TRIB2-specific autoreactive clonotypes. In some patient and control memory CD4+ samples, autoreactive clones were absent.

Produced via immunoSEQ multiplex PCR; TCRdb's table is partial and in-frame only. Of 30,000 to 35,000 clones listed, about four fifths are singletons. This clone was observed a few times. Antigen: not known. This receptor was identified in a human donor with narcolepsy. The specimen was CD45RA- memory CD4+ T cells from PBMCs.

CDR3 residues: CASIIGQGISEQYF. The CDR3 DNA is TGTGCCAGCATTATCGGACAGGGGATATCCGAGCAGTACTTC. The V call is TRBV6-1, the J call TRBJ2-7, with 9 bases identical to TRBD1. The CDR3 runs to 14 residues. The germline V gene has CDR1 MNHNS and CDR2 SASEGT. V lost 7 bases and J lost 6; bases outside the gene matches: 10.